The 26 T cell receptor beta chains reported below all come from one sample, sequenced in a study of T cells in localized non-small cell lung cancer (dated by TCRdb to between 2020 and 2021). The protocol used for the library was the immunoSEQ multiplex PCR assay. Imported from immuneACCESS, the table was reduced by TCRdb to in-frame sequences with V and J called. These copies leave out some clones; in studies compared against another copy, an unresolved V gene accounts for under half, and the cause of the remainder is not known. The sample table holds about 20,000 clones, of which roughly 90% were seen once. The top ten clonotypes cover around 8% of the sample. The sample was peripheral blood, taken before any cancer treatment. All receptors derive from a man aged 40 to 75 with stage I lung adenocarcinoma.

The chain has TRBV6-6 and TRBJ1-4; D ambiguous. CDR3 size: 11 residues. Looked up from germline, CDR1 is MNHNY and CDR2 is SVGAGI (reference sequence). V lost 7 bases, J lost 7 bases, and 7 bases lay in between. The CDR3 loop is CASNPGEKLFF. CDR3 in DNA: TGTGCCAGCAATCCTGGTGAAAAACTGTTTTTT.

The chain couples TRBV19 to TRBJ2-2, with 8 bases fitting TRBD2. Trimming took 7 bases from V and 8 from J; bases not matched to a gene: 15. This CDR3 comprises 16 residues. The germline CDR1 and CDR2 sequences are LNHDA and SQIVND (reference sequence). The CDR3 reads CASTISGTTTVGELFF. DNA of the CDR3: TGTGCCAGTACAATTAGCGGGACGACCACTGTAGGGGAGCTGTTTTTT. Drawing the rest from reference TRBV19 and TRBJ2-2, the complete variable domain is DGGITQSPKYLFRKEGQNVTLSCEQNLNHDAMYWYRQDPGQGLRLIYYSQIVNDFQKGDIAEGYSVSREKKESFPLTVTSAQKNPTAFYLCASTISGTTTVGELFFGEGSRLTVL.

The chain joins TRBV7-2 to TRBJ2-1, with a tentative D call TRBD1 (6 bases). Looked up from germline, CDR1 is SGHTA and CDR2 is FQGNSA. V was pared by 5 bases and J by 9 bases, with 14 bases between. The CDR3 loop spans 13 amino acids. CDR3 region: CASSQGRGSEQFF. In nucleotides, the CDR3 is TGTGCCAGCAGCCAGGGCAGGGGAAGTGAGCAGTTCTTC. The complete variable domain, with remaining parts taken from reference TRBV7-2 and TRBJ2-1, reads GAGVSQSPSNKVTEKGKDVELRCDPISGHTALYWYRQSLGQGLEFLIYFQGNSAPDKSGLPSDRFSAERTGGSVSTLTIQRTQQEDSAVYLCASSQGRGSEQFFGPGTRLTVL.

The chain carries TRBV11-2 and TRBJ2-7; 7 bases align to TRBD1. Looked up from germline, CDR1 is SGHAT and CDR2 is FQNNGV. This CDR3 comprises 15 residues. The J segment lost 0 bases and the V segment lost 1 base, leaving 3 bases of the junction unmatched. The CDR3 sequence: CASSLAGQSSYEQYF. The CDR3 DNA follows: TGTGCCAGCAGCTTAGCGGGACAGAGCTCCTACGAGCAGTACTTC.

This clone occurred once. The rearrangement uses TRBV4-1 and TRBJ2-1, with 11 bases identical to TRBD2. This CDR3 comprises 20 residues. V dropped 3 bases and J dropped 0; count of bases not matched to a gene: 13. Germline V CDR1 and CDR2: MGHRA, YSYEKL. DNA for the CDR3: TGCGCCAGCAGCCAGATGGGACTAGCGGTAGGGGTTAGCTCCTACAATGAGCAGTTCTTC. Its translation: CASSQMGLAVGVSSYNEQFF.

The chain combines TRBV10-3 with TRBJ2-7; D unresolved. Germline lookup yields CDR1 ENHRY and CDR2 SYGVKD. CDR3 length: 12 residues. The germline V and J ends were trimmed by 0 bases and 6 bases, with 6 bases remaining between them. CDR3 DNA: TGTGCCATCAGTGAGTCAAGAGGCGAGCAGTACTTC. Translating gives CAISESRGEQYF.

The V and J genes are TRBV6-5 and TRBJ2-1; 12 bases match TRBD2. CDR1 is MNHEY and CDR2 is SVGAGI in the germline V gene. V trimming: 6 bases; J trimming: 16 bases; junction bases outside the gene matches: 7. CDR3 size: 12 residues. The CDR3 spells CASSRTSGVVFF. The CDR3 DNA sequence: TGTGCCAGCAGCCGGACTAGCGGGGTGGTCTTCTTC.

The chain couples TRBV7-9 to TRBJ2-4; 8 nucleotides line up with TRBD2. V was pared by 3 bases and J by 8 bases, with 15 bases of the junction left unmatched. The CDR3 is 17 amino acids. Germline assignment: CDR1 SEHNR and CDR2 FQNEAQ (reference sequence). The CDR3 DNA reads TGTGCCAGCAGCTTCGGACCCTCCGGGGGGGGCGGGGACATTCAGTACTTC. It translates to CASSFGPSGGGGDIQYF.

This clone was seen only a few times. The chain joins TRBV7-2 to TRBJ2-5; D is perhaps TRBD1 (6 bases). Per the germline V gene, CDR1 is SGHTA and CDR2 is FQGNSA. The CDR3 consists of 16 residues. V lost 1 base, J lost 5 bases, and 17 bases lay in between. The CDR3 loop is CASSLEPQGGRETQYF. The CDR3 bases are TGTGCCAGCAGCTTAGAACCCCAAGGGGGACGGGAGACCCAGTACTTC.

J is TRBJ1-2 and V is TRBV10-3; 9 bases are a match to TRBD1. This CDR3 region has 17 residues. J lost 4 bases, V lost 4 bases, and 13 bases had no gene match. Germline CDR1 is ENHRY and CDR2 is SYGVKD. CDR3 sequence (DNA): TGTGCCATCAGTGCCCCGGGACAGGGACCTATTGGCTATGGCTACACCTTC. It yields the protein CAISAPGQGPIGYGYTF.

J is TRBJ2-7 and V is TRBV6-5; D is ambiguous. This CDR3 spans 11 amino acids. V shed 0 bases and J shed 7 bases, with 4 bases lying between them. The germline CDR1 and CDR2 sequences are MNHEY and SVGAGI. In nucleotides, the CDR3 is TGTGCCAGCAGTTACTCTGGTGAGCAGTACTTC. Its protein is CASSYSGEQYF.

The J gene is TRBJ2-5, the V gene TRBV5-1; tentatively, D is TRBD1 (6 bases). Germline V gene lookup returns CDR1 SGHRS and CDR2 YFSETQ. Trimming stripped 0 bases from V and 5 bases from J, with 23 bases between. This CDR3 region has 18 residues. CDR3 nucleotides: TGCGCCAGCAGCTTGGCGGGTTTGGGGGCAAGAAACGGGGAGACCCAGTACTTC. Protein: CASSLAGLGARNGETQYF.

V and J are TRBV4-1 and TRBJ2-5; D is possibly TRBD2 (6 bases). V was shortened by 5 bases and J by 2 bases, with 12 bases between the two germline ends. Germline CDR1 MGHRA, CDR2 YSYEKL. The CDR3 has 14 amino acids. CDR3 coding DNA: TGCGCCAGCAGCTCGATAGCGGTACAAGAGACCCAGTACTTC. It translates to CASSSIAVQETQYF.

This clone was detected a few times. The same CDR3 can be traced to other DNA sequences in this sample. This sequence joins TRBV30 and TRBJ2-7; either TRBD1 or TRBD2 may supply D (8 bases each). Germline V gene lookup returns CDR1 GTSNPN and CDR2 SVGIG (reference sequence). Trimming left V 2 bases short and J 7 bases short, with 18 bases between. This CDR3 contains 14 residues. CDR3 in amino acids: CAWSPGGTGGEQYF. The CDR3 DNA reads as TGTGCCTGGAGTCCAGGGGGCACGGGAGGGGAGCAGTACTTC.

The chain couples TRBV19 to TRBJ2-3; 7 bases match TRBD2. The CDR3 totals 16 residues. The junction had 8 bases not matched to a gene; V was cut back by 3 bases and J by 2 bases. CDR1 LNHDA and CDR2 SQIVND come from the germline V gene (reference sequence). The CDR3 nucleotides are TGTGCCAGTAGTATCGCTAGCGGCTGGGCCACAGATACGCAGTATTTT. Protein sequence: CASSIASGWATDTQYF.

The chain combines TRBV18 with TRBJ2-1; TRBD1 matches 8 bases. The CDR3 runs 14 residues. With 5 bases clipped from V and 8 bases from J, the junction kept 8 bases outside the gene matches. CDR1 KGHSH and CDR2 LQKENI come from the germline V gene. The CDR3 DNA is TGTGCCAGCTCAGTGCGGACAGGGTTCCATGAGCAGTTCTTC. This sequence encodes CASSVRTGFHEQFF. The entire variable domain, with the rest obtained from reference TRBV18 and TRBJ2-1, is as follows: NAGVMQNPRHLVRRRGQEARLRCSPMKGHSHVYWYRQLPEEGLKFMVYLQKENIIDESGMPKERFSAEFPKEGPSILRIQQVVRGDSAAYFCASSVRTGFHEQFFGPGTRLTVL.

V is TRBV2 and J is TRBJ1-1; the D is unclear. CDR3 size: 12 residues. Trimming shortened V by 5 bases and J by 3 bases, and 7 bases separated the two germline ends. Germline assignment: CDR1 SNHLY and CDR2 FYNNEI. This chain's CDR3 is CASSKTDTEAFF. The CDR3, as DNA: TGTGCCAGCAGTAAGACCGACACTGAAGCTTTCTTT.

This clone was detected only a few times. V and J are TRBV10-1 and TRBJ2-5; 10 nucleotides match TRBD2. The CDR3 is 13 amino acids. Germline CDR1 is WNHNN and CDR2 is SYGVQD (reference sequence). Trimming at V came to 11 bases and at J to 1 base, leaving 4 bases not matched to a gene. The CDR3 nucleotides are TGCGCCGAGTGGACTAGCGGCCAAGAGACCCAGTACTTC. Encoded protein: CAEWTSGQETQYF.

As regards this clone: Different DNA sequences within this sample yield the same CDR3. This chain uses TRBV6-1 with TRBJ1-3; D not certain. CDR1 MNHNS and CDR2 SASEGT come from the germline V gene. CDR3 length equals 13 residues. Between the trimmed V and J ends, which lost 6 bases and 2 bases, there was a span of 8 bases. CDR3 coding DNA: TGTGCCAGCAGAGCCGGGGCTGGAAACACCATATATTTT. The encoded protein is CASRAGAGNTIYF.

The V call is TRBV30, the J call TRBJ2-2; D is possibly TRBD1 (6 bases). The CDR3 covers 16 residues. Per the germline V gene, CDR1 is GTSNPN and CDR2 is SVGIG (reference sequence). The V gene lost 0 bases and the J gene lost 4 bases, with 15 bases spanning the gap. DNA of the CDR3: TGTGCCTGGAGTGTACAAGGCAGGGGCTTCACCGGGGAGCTGTTTTTT. Encoded protein: CAWSVQGRGFTGELFF.

This clone was recorded a few times. The chain combines TRBV7-9 with TRBJ1-5; D unclear. With 0 bases removed from V and 6 bases from J, the gap between germline ends came to 12 bases. The CDR3 totals 15 residues. CDR1 and CDR2 from the germline V gene are SEHNR and FQNEAQ (reference sequence). CDR3 nucleotide sequence: TGTGCCAGCAGCTTAGCGGCGACACCGGGTCAGCCCCAGCATTTT. It is translated as CASSLAATPGQPQHF.

The rearrangement links TRBV28 to TRBJ1-6; D gene ambiguous. Germline V gene data show CDR1 as MDHEN and CDR2 as SYDVKM. With 7 bases removed from V and 9 bases from J, the gap between germline ends came to 28 bases. The CDR3 contains 18 residues. The CDR3 nucleotides read TGTGCCAGCACCAGTGGCCTTTACAGAGCCTCTGGAAGTTCACCCCTCCACTTT. Its translation is CASTSGLYRASGSSPLHF.

V is TRBV19 and J is TRBJ2-6; 12 bases match TRBD1. With V trimmed by 5 bases and J by 2 bases, 7 bases remained unmatched. Germline loops: CDR1 LNHDA, CDR2 SQIVND (reference sequence). The CDR3 runs 18 residues. Here the CDR3 DNA reads TGTGCCAGTAGTCTCTCCGGGACAGGGGGCGCTGGGGCCAACGTCCTGACTTTC. It translates to CASSLSGTGGAGANVLTF.

The rearrangement uses TRBV18 and TRBJ1-2; 9 bases fit TRBD1. The CDR3 totals 14 residues. V lost 0 bases to trimming and J lost 8 bases; unmatched junction nucleotides: 4. The germline gives CDR1 KGHSH, CDR2 LQKENI. The CDR3 DNA follows: TGTGCCAGCTCACCACCGGGGGACAGGGAAGGCTACACCTTC. This gives the protein CASSPPGDREGYTF.

V and J are TRBV18 and TRBJ2-7; TRBD1 matches at 10 bases. The CDR3 extends over 15 amino acids. Germline assignment: CDR1 KGHSH and CDR2 LQKENI. Trimming at V came to 4 bases and at J to 3 bases, leaving 6 bases not matched to a gene. The CDR3 protein is CASSQDRGVGYEQYF. The CDR3, as DNA: TGTGCCAGCTCACAGGACAGGGGGGTTGGCTACGAGCAGTACTTC. Combining the CDR3 with reference TRBV18 and TRBJ2-7 gives the whole variable domain NAGVMQNPRHLVRRRGQEARLRCSPMKGHSHVYWYRQLPEEGLKFMVYLQKENIIDESGMPKERFSAEFPKEGPSILRIQQVVRGDSAAYFCASSQDRGVGYEQYFGPGTRLTVT.

Only one count was recorded for this clone. This rearrangement joins TRBV4-1 to TRBJ2-7; D is ambiguous. Trimming shortened V by 1 base and J by 3 bases, and 7 bases separated the two germline ends. Germline CDR1 is MGHRA and CDR2 is YSYEKL. The CDR3 runs to 13 residues. The DNA of the CDR3 is TGCGCCAGCAGCCAAGCCCCTAGCTACGAGCAGTACTTC. This gives the protein CASSQAPSYEQYF.